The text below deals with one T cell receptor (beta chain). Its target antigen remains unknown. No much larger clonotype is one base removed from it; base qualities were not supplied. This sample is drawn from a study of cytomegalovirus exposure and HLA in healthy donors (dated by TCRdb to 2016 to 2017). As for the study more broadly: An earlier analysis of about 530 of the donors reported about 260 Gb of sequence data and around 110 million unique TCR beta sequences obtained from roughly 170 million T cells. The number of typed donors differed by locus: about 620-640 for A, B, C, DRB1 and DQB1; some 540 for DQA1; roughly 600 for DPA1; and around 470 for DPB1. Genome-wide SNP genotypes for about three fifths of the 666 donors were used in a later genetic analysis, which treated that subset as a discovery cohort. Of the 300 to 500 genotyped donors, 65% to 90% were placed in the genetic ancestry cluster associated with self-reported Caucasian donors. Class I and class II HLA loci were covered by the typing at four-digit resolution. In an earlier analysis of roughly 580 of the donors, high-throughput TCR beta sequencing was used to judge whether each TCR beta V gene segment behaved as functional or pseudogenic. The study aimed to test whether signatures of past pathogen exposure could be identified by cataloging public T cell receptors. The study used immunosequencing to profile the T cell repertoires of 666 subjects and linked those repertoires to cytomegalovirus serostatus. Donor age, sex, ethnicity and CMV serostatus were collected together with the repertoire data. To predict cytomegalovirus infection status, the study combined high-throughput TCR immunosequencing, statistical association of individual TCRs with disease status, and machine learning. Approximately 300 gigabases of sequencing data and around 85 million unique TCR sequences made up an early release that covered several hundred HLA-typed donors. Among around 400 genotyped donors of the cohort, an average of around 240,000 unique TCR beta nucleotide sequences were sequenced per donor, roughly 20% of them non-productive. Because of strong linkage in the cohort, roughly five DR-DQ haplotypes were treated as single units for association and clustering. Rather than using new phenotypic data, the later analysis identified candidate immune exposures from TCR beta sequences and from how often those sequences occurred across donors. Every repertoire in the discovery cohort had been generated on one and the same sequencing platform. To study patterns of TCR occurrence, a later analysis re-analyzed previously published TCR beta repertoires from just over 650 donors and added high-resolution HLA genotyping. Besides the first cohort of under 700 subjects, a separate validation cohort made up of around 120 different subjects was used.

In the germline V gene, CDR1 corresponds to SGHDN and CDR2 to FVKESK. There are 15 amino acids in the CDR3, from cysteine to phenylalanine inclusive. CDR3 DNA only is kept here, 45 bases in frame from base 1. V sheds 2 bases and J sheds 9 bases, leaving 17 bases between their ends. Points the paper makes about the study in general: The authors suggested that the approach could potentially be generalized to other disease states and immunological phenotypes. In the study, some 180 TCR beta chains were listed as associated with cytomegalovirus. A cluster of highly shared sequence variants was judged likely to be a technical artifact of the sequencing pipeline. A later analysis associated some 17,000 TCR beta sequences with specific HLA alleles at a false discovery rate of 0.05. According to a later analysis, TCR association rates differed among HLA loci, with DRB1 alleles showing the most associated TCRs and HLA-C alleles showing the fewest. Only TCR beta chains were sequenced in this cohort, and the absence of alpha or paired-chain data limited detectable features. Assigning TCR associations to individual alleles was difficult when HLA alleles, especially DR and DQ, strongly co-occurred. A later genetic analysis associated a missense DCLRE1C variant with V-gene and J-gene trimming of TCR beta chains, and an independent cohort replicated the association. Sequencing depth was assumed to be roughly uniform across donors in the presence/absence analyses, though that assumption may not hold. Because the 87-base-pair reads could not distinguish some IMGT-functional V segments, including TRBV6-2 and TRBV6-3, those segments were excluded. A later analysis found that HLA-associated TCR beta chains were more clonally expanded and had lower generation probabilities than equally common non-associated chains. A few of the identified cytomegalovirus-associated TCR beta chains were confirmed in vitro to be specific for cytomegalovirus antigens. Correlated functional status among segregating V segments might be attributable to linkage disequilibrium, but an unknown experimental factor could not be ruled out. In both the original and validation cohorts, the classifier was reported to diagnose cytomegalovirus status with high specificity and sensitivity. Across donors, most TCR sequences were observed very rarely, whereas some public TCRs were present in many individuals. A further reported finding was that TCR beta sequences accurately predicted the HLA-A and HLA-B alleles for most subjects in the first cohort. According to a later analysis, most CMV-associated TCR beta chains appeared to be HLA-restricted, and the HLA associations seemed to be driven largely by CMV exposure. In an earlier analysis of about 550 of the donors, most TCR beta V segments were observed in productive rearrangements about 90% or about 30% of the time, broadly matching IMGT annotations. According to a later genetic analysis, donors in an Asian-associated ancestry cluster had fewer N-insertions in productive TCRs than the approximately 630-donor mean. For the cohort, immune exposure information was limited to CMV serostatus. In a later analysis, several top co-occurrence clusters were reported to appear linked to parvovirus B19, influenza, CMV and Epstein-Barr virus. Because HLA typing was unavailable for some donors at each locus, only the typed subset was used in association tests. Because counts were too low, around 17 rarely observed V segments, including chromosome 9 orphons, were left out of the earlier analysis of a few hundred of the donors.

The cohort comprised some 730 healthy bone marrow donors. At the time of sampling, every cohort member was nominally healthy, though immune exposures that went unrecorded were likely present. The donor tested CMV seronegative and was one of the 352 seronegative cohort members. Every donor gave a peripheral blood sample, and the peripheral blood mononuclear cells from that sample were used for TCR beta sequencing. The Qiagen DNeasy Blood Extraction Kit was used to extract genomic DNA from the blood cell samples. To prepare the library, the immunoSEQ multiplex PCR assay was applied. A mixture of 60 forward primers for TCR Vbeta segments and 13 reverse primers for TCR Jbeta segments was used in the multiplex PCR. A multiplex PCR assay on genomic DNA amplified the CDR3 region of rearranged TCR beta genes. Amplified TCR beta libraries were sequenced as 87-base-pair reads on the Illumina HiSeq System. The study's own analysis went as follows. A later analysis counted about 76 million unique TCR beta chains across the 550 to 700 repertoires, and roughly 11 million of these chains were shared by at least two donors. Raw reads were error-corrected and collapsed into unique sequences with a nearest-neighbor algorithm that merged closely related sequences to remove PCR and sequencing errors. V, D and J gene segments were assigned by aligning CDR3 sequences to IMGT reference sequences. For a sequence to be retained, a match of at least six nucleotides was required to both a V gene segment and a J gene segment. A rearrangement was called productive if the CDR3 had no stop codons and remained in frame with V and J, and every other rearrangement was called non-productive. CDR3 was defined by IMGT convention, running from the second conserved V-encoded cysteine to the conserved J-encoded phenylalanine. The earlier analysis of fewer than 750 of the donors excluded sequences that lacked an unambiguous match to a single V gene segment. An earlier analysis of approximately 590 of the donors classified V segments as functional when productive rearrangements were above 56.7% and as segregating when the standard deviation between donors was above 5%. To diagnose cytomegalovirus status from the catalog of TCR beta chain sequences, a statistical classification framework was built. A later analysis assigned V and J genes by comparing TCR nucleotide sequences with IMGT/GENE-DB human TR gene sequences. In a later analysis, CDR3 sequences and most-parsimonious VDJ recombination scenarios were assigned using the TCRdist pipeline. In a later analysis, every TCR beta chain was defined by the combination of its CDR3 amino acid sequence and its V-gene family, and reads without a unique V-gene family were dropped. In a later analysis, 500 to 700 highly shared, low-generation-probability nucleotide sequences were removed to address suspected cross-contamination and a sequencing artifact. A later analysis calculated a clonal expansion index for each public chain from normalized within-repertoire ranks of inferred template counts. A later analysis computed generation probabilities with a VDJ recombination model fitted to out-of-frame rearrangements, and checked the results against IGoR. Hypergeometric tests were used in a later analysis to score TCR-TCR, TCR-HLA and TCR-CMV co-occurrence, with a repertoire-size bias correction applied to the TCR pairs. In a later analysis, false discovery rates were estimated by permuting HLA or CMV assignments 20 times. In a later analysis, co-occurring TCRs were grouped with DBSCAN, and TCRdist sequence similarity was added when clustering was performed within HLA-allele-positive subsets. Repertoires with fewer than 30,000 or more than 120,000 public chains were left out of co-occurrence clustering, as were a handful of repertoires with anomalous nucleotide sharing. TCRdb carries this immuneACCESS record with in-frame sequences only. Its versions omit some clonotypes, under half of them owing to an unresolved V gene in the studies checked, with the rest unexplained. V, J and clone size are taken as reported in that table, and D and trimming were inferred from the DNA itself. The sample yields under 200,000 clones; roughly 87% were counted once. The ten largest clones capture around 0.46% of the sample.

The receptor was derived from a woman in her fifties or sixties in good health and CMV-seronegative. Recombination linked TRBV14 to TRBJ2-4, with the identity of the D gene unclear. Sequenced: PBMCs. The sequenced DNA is TGTGCCAGCAGCCAAAATCCATCTTCAAGAGGCATTCAGTACTTC. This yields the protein CASSQNPSSRGIQYF.